The 15 T cell receptor beta chains reported below all come from one sample, sequenced in a study of cytomegalovirus exposure and HLA in healthy donors. The PCR had 60 Vbeta and 13 Jbeta primers. Assay: immunoSEQ multiplex PCR; the TCRdb copy retains only in-frame clones and omits some. In the table there are 90,000 to 100,000 clones, roughly four fifths of which are singletons. Sample: PBMCs. The receptors here all came from a woman in her sixties in good health and CMV-seropositive.

V gene TRBV5-1 combines with J gene TRBJ1-1; D is perhaps TRBD1 (6 bases). Trimming pared 3 bases from V and 1 base from J, leaving 7 bases between. This CDR3 is 13 amino acids long. Per germline, CDR1 SGHRS and CDR2 YFSETQ. For the CDR3, the DNA is TGCGCCAGCAGCTCACAGGGGAACACTGAAGCTTTCTTT. Protein product: CASSSQGNTEAFF.

The CDR3 nucleotides read TGCGCCAGCAGCCAAATGGGGGGAGGCGCCTACGAGCAGTACTTC. Protein: CASSQMGGGAYEQYF. This chain links TRBV4-1 with TRBJ2-7, with D tentatively TRBD2 (6 bases). Trimming cost V 2 bases and J 2 bases, with 13 bases left between them. This CDR3 has 15 amino acids. Germline lookup yields CDR1 MGHRA and CDR2 YSYEKL.

The chain joins TRBV13 to TRBJ2-3, with D uncertain. The V and J ends lost 3 bases and 0 bases respectively, with 7 bases between them. The CDR3 runs 14 residues. Germline CDR1 is PRHDT and CDR2 is FYEKMQ (reference sequence). CDR3 region: CASSLRLSTDTQYF. The CDR3 DNA is TGTGCCAGCAGCTTGCGCCTTAGCACAGATACGCAGTATTTT.

V usage is TRBV19 and J usage is TRBJ2-2, with D possibly matching TRBD2 (6 bases). CDR1 is LNHDA and CDR2 is SQIVND in the germline V gene (reference sequence). This CDR3 is built from 14 residues. With 5 bases removed from V and 6 bases from J, the gap between germline ends came to 13 bases. In DNA, the CDR3 is TGTGCCAGTAGTCGGGAGAGGCGGGCCGGGGAGCTGTTTTTT. It specifies CASSRERRAGELFF.

V gene TRBV30 combines with J gene TRBJ1-2; 10 positions agree with TRBD1. This CDR3 region has 14 residues. The ends lost 1 base at V and 7 bases at J; junction bases unmatched: 6. CDR1 is GTSNPN and CDR2 is SVGIG in the germline V gene (reference sequence). The CDR3 region has the DNA TGTGCCTGGAGTGCAGGACAGGGGGGATCTGGCTACACCTTC. As protein: CAWSAGQGGSGYTF. Together with reference TRBV30 and TRBJ1-2, the CDR3 gives the full variable domain: SQTIHQWPATLVQPVGSPLSLECTVEGTSNPNLYWYRQAAGRGLQLLFYSVGIGQISSEVPQNLSASRPQDRQFILSSKKLLLSDSGFYLCAWSAGQGGSGYTFGSGTRLTVV.

This chain connects TRBV2 to TRBJ1-5; TRBD1 is a possible D gene (5 bases). V lost 5 bases, J lost 1 base, and 9 bases lay in between. CDR3 length: 14 amino acids. The germline gives CDR1 SNHLY, CDR2 FYNNEI. CDR3 sequence (DNA): TGTGCCAGCAGTTGGGGGGGAAGCAATCAGCCCCAGCATTTT. Its protein product is CASSWGGSNQPQHF.

The chain joins TRBV5-4 to TRBJ2-7, with 10 bases aligning to TRBD2. V lost 3 bases and J lost 6; bases outside the gene matches: 15. The germline V gene encodes CDR1 SGHNT and CDR2 YYREEE (reference sequence). The CDR3 sequence is 17 residues long. The CDR3 nucleotides read TGTGCCAGCAGCTCACAAAATCCGGGACTAGCGTCGATCGAGCAGTACTTC. Protein product: CASSSQNPGLASIEQYF.

This clone came up once. The gene calls are TRBV28 and TRBJ1-2; 7 nucleotides match TRBD1. This CDR3 comprises 14 residues. J gave up 3 bases and V 3 bases, and 4 bases lay outside the gene matches. Per the germline V gene, CDR1 is MDHEN and CDR2 is SYDVKM. The CDR3 coding sequence is TGTGCCAGCAGTTTGCCCACAGGGGACTATGGCTACACCTTC. It yields the protein CASSLPTGDYGYTF.

The chain joins TRBV5-1 to TRBJ2-5; TRBD1 agrees at 7 bases. The tail of the sequence fits TRBJ2-7 better, so the J call may be wrong. The CDR3 has 13 amino acids. The germline V gene has CDR1 SGHRS and CDR2 YFSETQ. The CDR3 DNA reads TGCGCCAGCGCGGACAGGACCTCCTACGAGCAGTACTTC. It is translated as CASADRTSYEQYF.

The CDR3 DNA is TGTGCCAGCAGGTTCCGACAGGAAAGCACAGATACGCAGTATTTT. Translating gives CASRFRQESTDTQYF. The V gene is TRBV6-6, the J gene TRBJ2-3; D might be TRBD1 (6 bases). V was trimmed by 6 bases and J by 0 bases, leaving 13 bases between them. This CDR3 spans 15 amino acids. Germline V gene lookup returns CDR1 MNHNY and CDR2 SVGAGI (reference sequence).

The chain couples TRBV19 to TRBJ1-1, with D hard to call. The V end was cut by 9 bases, the J end by 4 bases, with 9 bases between. Germline V gene lookup returns CDR1 LNHDA and CDR2 SQIVND (reference sequence). CDR3 length: 11 residues. This CDR3 reads CASVYSTEAFF. CDR3 in DNA: TGTGCCAGCGTTTACAGCACTGAAGCTTTCTTT.

This clone was seen a few times. The chain employs TRBV29-1 and TRBJ1-2; 7 nucleotides align to TRBD1. The CDR3 runs 12 residues. Germline values: CDR1 SQVTM, CDR2 ANQGSEA. V shed 4 bases and J 4 bases; nucleotides not matched to a gene: 3. The CDR3 loop is CSVVSGGYGYTF. CDR3 DNA sequence: TGCAGCGTTGTATCAGGGGGCTATGGCTACACCTTC.

The chain joins TRBV7-6 to TRBJ2-1, with D possibly matching TRBD1 (5 bases). The CDR3 sequence is 12 residues long. V gave up 4 bases and J gave up 9 bases, with 10 bases separating them. CDR1 and CDR2 (germline): SGHVS, FNYEAQ. CDR3 loop: CASSSVGAEQFF. The DNA for the CDR3 is TGTGCCAGCAGCTCGGTAGGGGCTGAGCAGTTCTTC.

The chain is built from TRBV10-2 and TRBJ2-5; TRBD2 agrees at 10 bases. The germline CDR1 and CDR2 sequences are WSHSY and SAAADI. The CDR3 extends over 15 amino acids. Germline trimming cut 2 bases from V and 1 base from J; bases unmatched to any gene: 1. The CDR3 loop reads CASSEPSGGQETQYF. DNA of the CDR3: TGCGCCAGCAGTGAGCCTAGCGGGGGCCAAGAGACCCAGTACTTC.

The chain carries TRBV5-4 and TRBJ1-5; no reliable D call. This CDR3 is built from 15 residues. The germline gives CDR1 SGHNT, CDR2 YYREEE (reference sequence). The germline V and J ends were trimmed by 2 bases and 4 bases, with 13 bases remaining between them. The DNA of the CDR3 is TGTGCCAGCAGCTTTCGAAGAGTAGCAAATCAGCCCCAGCATTTT. It yields the protein CASSFRRVANQPQHF.